This TCR beta chain stems from a study of T cells in Graves' hyperthyroidism and ophthalmopathy. The TCR beta CDR3 regions underwent amplification using RNA transcripts as the source. First-round RT-PCR with HTBI primers amplified the TCR CDR3 region. TCRdb fed the multiplex PCR reads into MiXCR, producing one record per CDR3 protein. The table lists 550,000 to 700,000 distinct CDR3 sequences, about 15% of them singletons, with around 4.5% in the top ten. The germline CDR1 and CDR2 sequences are SQVTM and ANQGSEA. This CDR3 is built from 13 residues. V was trimmed by 3 bases and J by 2 bases, leaving 8 bases between them. This clonotype was detected many times.

The sample comprised blood. This chain joins TRBV29-1 and TRBJ1-3; a weak D match, TRBD1 (6 bases). The source is a middle-aged woman with Graves' ophthalmopathy. CDR3 region: CSVDRGTGNTIYF. The CDR3 coding sequence is TGCAGCGTTGACAGGGGAACTGGAAACACCATATATTTT.